The rows below give T cell receptor beta chains drawn from one sample of a study of Graves' ophthalmopathy and Graves' hyperthyroidism. From the multiplex PCR reads, TCRdb called clonotypes with MiXCR, one entry per CDR3 protein. The data show approximately 1.2 million distinct CDR3 sequences, less than 45% seen once. The sequencing sample was made of peripheral blood or thyroid tissue (not recorded which). These TCRs come from an adult man with Graves' hyperthyroidism. Each CDR3 is given with its conserved first and last residue. D genes are given only for firm matches. Clone size appears in some rows only: once, few, many, or a class for an expanded clone.

many	15	TRBJ1-3	TRBV25-1	-	TGTGCCAGCAGGAGTCAGGGACCGTCTGGAAACACCATATATTTT	CASRSQGPSGNTIYF
many	13	TRBJ2-7	TRBV25-1	-	TGTGCCAGCAGTGATAAGCTTTCCTACGAGCAGTACTTC	CASSDKLSYEQYF
-	13	TRBJ1-4	TRBV7-2	-	TGTGCAAGCAGCGATAGAGAGTATGAAAAACTGTTTTTT	CASSDREYEKLFF
-	14	TRBJ1-4	TRBV12-3/TRBV12-4	-	TGTGCCAGCAGTCCCCGGGCCTTGAATGAAAAACTGTTTTTT	CASSPRALNEKLFF
-	14	TRBJ1-2	TRBV24-1	TRBD1	TGTGCCACCAGTGATGGGGGGACAGCCTATGGCTACACCTTC	CATSDGGTAYGYTF
many	15	TRBJ2-7	TRBV7-2	TRBD1	TGTGCCAGCAGCTTAGTGACAGGGAGCCCCTACGAGCAGTACTTC	CASSLVTGSPYEQYF
many	12	TRBJ1-2	TRBV12-3/TRBV12-4	-	TGTGCCAGCAGTTTTGGCACATATGGCTACACCTTC	CASSFGTYGYTF
few	15	TRBJ1-3	TRBV9	-	TGTGCCAGCAGCGTAGGGGCACCCTCTGGAAACACCATATATTTT	CASSVGAPSGNTIYF
-	13	TRBJ1-1	TRBV10-1	-	TGCGCCAGCCCTGGTTCCTTCAACACTGAAGCTTTCTTT	CASPGSFNTEAFF
-	16	TRBJ1-4	TRBV4-3	-	TGCGCCAGCAGCCAAGATTTGAGGGGCGAAAGAGAAAAACTGTTTTTT	CASSQDLRGEREKLFF
-	11	TRBJ2-5	TRBV6-6	TRBD2	TGTGCCAGCAGTCCGCGGGAGGGCGGGTACTTC	CASSPREGGYF
-	14	TRBJ2-7	TRBV7-3	-	TGTGCCAGCAGCCAAGATCCACTAAGCTACGAGCAGTACTTC	CASSQDPLSYEQYF
many	16	TRBJ1-6	TRBV20-1	-	TGCAGTGCCAAGGACAGCTCAAACTCCTATAATTCACCCCTCCACTTT	CSAKDSSNSYNSPLHF
-	16	TRBJ1-5	TRBV28	-	TGTGCCAGCAGTCCATTCCCCCCGGGACAAAATCAGCCCCAGCATTTT	CASSPFPPGQNQPQHF
-	15	TRBJ2-2	TRBV7-2	-	TGTGCCAGCAGCTTGGAGATCGCGAACACCGGGGAGCTGTTTTTT	CASSLEIANTGELFF
-	15	TRBJ2-5	TRBV2	TRBD1	TGTGCCAGCAGTGAAGGTAGCAGGGGGAGTGGGACCCAGTACTTC	CASSEGSRGSGTQYF